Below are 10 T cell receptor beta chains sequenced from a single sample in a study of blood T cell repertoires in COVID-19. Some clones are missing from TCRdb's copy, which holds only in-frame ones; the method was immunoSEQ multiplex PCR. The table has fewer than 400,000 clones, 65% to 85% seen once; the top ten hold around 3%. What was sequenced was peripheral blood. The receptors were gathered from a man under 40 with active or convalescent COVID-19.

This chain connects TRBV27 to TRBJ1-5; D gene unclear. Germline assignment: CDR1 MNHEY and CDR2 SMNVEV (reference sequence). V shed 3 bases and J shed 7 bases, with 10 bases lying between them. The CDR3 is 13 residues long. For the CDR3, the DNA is TGTGCCAGCAGTTTCTCCGTGGGCCAGCCCCAGCATTTT. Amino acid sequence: CASSFSVGQPQHF.

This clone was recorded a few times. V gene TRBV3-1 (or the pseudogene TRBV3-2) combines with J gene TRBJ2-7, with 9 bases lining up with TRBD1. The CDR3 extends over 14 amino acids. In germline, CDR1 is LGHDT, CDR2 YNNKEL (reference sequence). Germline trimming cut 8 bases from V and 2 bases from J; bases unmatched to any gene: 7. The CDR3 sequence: CASRQGTGPYEQYF. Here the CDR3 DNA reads TGTGCCAGCCGACAAGGGACAGGGCCCTACGAGCAGTACTTC.

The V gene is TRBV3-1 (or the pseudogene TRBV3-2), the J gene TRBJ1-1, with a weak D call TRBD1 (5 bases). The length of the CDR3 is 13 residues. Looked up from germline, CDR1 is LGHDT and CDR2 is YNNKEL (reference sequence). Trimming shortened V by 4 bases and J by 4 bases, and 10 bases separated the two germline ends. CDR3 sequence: CASSRGDFTEAFF. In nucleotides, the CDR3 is TGTGCCAGCAGCCGAGGGGACTTCACTGAAGCTTTCTTT.

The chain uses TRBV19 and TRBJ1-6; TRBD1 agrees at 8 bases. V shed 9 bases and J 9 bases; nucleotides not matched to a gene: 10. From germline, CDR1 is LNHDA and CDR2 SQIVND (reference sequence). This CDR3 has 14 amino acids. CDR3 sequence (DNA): TGTGCCAGCGAGGCCGGACAGGGATTTTCACCCCTCCACTTT. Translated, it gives CASEAGQGFSPLHF.

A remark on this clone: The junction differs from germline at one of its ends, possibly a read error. Here the CDR3 reads CASRTGGSRGELF. The CDR3 nucleotides read TGTGCCAGTAGGACAGGGGGCTCAAGGGGCGAGCTCTTC. V gene TRBV2 combines with J gene TRBJ2-1, with 11 bases matching TRBD1. Per the germline V gene, CDR1 is SNHLY and CDR2 is FYNNEI. This CDR3 contains 13 residues.

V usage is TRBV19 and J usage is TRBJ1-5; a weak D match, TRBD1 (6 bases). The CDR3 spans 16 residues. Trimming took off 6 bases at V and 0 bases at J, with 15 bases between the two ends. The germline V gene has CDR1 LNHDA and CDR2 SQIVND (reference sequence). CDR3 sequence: CASSPRGAYSNQPQHF. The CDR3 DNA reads TGTGCCAGTAGCCCCAGGGGCGCCTATAGCAATCAGCCCCAGCATTTT.

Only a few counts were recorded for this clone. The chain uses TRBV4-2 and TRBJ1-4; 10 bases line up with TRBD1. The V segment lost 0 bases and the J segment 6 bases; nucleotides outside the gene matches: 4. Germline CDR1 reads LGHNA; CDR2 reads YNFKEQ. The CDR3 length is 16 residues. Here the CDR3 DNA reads TGTGCCAGCAGCCAAGATCCGGGGACAGGGGATGAAAAACTGTTTTTT. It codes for CASSQDPGTGDEKLFF.

CDR3 nucleotides: TGTGCCTGGAGTAAGAGTATGAACACTGAAGCTTTCTTT. Residues: CAWSKSMNTEAFF. The chain joins TRBV30 to TRBJ1-1; D gene uncertain. CDR3 size: 13 residues. Per germline, CDR1 GTSNPN and CDR2 SVGIG (reference sequence). V was cut by 2 bases and J by 0 bases, with 7 bases left in between.

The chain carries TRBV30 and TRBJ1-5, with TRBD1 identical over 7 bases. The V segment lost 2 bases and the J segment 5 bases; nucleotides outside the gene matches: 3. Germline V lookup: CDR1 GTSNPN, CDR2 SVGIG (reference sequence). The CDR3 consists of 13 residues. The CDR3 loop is CAWSRDRYQPQHF. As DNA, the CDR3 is TGTGCCTGGAGTCGGGACAGATATCAGCCCCAGCATTTT.

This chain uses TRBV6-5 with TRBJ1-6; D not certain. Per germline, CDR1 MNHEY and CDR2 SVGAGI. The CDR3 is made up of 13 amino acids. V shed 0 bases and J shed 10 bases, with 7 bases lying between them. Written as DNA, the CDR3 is TGTGCCAGCAGTTACTCTCTTCCCTCACCCCTCCACTTT. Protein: CASSYSLPSPLHF.